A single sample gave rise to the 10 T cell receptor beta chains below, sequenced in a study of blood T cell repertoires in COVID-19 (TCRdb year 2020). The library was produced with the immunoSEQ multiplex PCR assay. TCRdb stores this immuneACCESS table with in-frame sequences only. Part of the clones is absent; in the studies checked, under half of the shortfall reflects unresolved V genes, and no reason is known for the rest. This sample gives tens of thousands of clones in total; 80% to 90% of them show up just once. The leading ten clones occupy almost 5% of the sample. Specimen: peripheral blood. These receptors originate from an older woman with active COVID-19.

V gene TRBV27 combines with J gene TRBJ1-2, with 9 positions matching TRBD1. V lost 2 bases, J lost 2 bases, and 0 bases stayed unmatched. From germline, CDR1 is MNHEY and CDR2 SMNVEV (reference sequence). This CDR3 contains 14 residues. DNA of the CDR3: TGTGCCAGCAGTTTAGGACAGGGGAACTATGGCTACACCTTC. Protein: CASSLGQGNYGYTF.

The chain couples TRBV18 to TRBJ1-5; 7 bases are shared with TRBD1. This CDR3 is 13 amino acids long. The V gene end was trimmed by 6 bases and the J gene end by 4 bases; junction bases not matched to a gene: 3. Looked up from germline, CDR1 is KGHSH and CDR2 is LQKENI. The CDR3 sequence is CASSGQLNQPQHF. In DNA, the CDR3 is TGTGCCAGCTCGGGACAGCTTAATCAGCCCCAGCATTTT.

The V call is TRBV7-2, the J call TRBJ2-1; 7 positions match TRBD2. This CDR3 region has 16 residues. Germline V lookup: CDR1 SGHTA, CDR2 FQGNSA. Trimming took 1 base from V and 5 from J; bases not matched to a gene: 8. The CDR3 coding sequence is TGTGCCAGCAGCTTAGGATGGTGGGGGGGGAACAATGAGCAGTTCTTC. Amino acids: CASSLGWWGGNNEQFF.

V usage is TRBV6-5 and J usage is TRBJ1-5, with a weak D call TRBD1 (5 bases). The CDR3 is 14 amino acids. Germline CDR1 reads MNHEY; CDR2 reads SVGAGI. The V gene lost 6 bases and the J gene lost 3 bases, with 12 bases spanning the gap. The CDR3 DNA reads TGTGCCAGCAGAAGACAGAGTTCCAATCAGCCCCAGCATTTT. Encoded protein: CASRRQSSNQPQHF.

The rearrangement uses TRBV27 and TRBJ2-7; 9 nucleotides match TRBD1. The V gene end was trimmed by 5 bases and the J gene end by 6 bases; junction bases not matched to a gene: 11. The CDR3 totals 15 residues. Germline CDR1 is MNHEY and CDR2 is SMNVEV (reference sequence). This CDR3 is CASSASPGQGSEQYF. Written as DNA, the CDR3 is TGTGCCAGCAGTGCATCTCCGGGACAGGGATCCGAGCAGTACTTC.

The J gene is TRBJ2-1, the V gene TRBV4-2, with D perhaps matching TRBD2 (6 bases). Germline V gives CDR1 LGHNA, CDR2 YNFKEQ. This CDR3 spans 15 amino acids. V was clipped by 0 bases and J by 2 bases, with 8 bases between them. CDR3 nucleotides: TGTGCCAGCAGCCAAGATACGGGAGCCTACAATGAGCAGTTCTTC. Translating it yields CASSQDTGAYNEQFF.

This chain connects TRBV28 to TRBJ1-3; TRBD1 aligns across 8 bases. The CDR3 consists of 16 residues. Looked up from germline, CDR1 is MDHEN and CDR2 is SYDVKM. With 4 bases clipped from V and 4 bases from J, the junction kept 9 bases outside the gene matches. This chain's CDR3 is CASSSPTGAVGNTIYF. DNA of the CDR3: TGTGCCAGCAGTTCCCCGACAGGGGCGGTCGGAAACACCATATATTTT.

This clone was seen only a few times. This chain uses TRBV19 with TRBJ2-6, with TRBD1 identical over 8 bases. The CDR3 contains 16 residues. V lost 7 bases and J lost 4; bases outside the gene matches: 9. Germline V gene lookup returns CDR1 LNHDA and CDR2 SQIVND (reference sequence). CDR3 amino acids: CASKPAQGVGANVLTF. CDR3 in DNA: TGTGCCAGTAAACCCGCACAGGGGGTCGGGGCCAACGTCCTGACTTTC.

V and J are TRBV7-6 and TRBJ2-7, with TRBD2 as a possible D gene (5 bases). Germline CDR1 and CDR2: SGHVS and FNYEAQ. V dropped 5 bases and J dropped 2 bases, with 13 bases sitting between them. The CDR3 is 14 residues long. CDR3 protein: CASSPRAGAYEQYF. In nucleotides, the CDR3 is TGTGCCAGCAGCCCCCGGGCGGGTGCCTACGAGCAGTACTTC. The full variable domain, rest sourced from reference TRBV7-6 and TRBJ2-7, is GAGVSQSPRYKVTKRGQDVALRCDPISGHVSLYWYRQALGQGPEFLTYFNYEAQQDKSGLPNDRFSAERPEGSISTLTIQRTEQRDSAMYRCASSPRAGAYEQYFGPGTRLTVT.

CDR3 sequence (DNA): TGCGCCACCTCTAGCGGGGGTAACCAAGAGACCCAGTACTTC. It codes for CATSSGGNQETQYF. J is TRBJ2-5 and V is TRBV10-1; TRBD2 matches at 10 bases. Trimming at V came to 10 bases and at J to 0 bases, leaving 5 bases not matched to a gene. Germline V gene lookup returns CDR1 WNHNN and CDR2 SYGVQD (reference sequence). The CDR3 length is 14 residues.